This section outlines one TCR beta chain sequence together with its context. The antigen is unknown. This sample is drawn from a study of T cell repertoires in cytomegalovirus infection. About the research overall: CMV infection together with matching HLA type was indicated by public TCR beta signatures.

Regarding the study as a whole: Clonotypes of TCR beta that were HLA-C-restricted and CMV-specific dominated the ex vivo response.

MiXCR, applied by TCRdb to the reads, yields one record per CDR3 protein. The sample shows a few hundred thousand distinct CDR3 sequences, about 39% of them seen only once. The CDR3 runs 16 residues. The trim removed 7 bases at V and 2 bases at J, leaving 9 bases unmatched. Germline V gives CDR1 MNHEY, CDR2 SVGEGT. This specimen consisted of cultured PBMCs, obtained from culture after CMV antigen stimulation. The source of this sequence is a human donor in good health (CMV status not recorded). Some clones in this sample may be carry-over from other donors' samples. The rearrangement joins TRBV6-2 or TRBV6-3 to TRBJ2-7, with 12 bases identical to TRBD2. The CDR3 DNA reads as TGTGCCAGCATGGCTCCACTAGCGGGAGGCCCCTACGAGCAGTACTTC. Translating it yields CASMAPLAGGPYEQYF.